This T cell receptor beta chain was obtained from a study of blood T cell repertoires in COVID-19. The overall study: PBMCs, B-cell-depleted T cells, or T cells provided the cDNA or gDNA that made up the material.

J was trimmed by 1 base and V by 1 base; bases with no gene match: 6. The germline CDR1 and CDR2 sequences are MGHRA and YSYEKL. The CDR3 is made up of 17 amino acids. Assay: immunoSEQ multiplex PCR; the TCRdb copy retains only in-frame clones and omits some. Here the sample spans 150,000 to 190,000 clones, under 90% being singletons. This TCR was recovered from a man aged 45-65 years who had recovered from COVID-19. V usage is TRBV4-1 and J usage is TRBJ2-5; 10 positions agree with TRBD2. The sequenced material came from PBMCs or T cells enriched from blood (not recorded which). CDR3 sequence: CASSQGVAGGLQETQYF. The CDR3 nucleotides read TGCGCCAGCAGCCAAGGGGTAGCGGGGGGCCTCCAAGAGACCCAGTACTTC.